The 17 T cell receptor beta chains in this list originate from one sample, sequenced in a study of cytomegalovirus exposure and HLA in healthy donors. A multiplex PCR was run with 60 Vbeta primers and 13 Jbeta primers. Repertoires were generated with immunoSEQ multiplex PCR, while TCRdb's copy carries only in-frame clones and drops some. The sample consists of roughly 250,000 clones, around 80% of them appearing once. The sample was PBMCs. The origin of the receptors is a girl aged 2 to 10 in good health and CMV-seronegative.

This rearrangement joins TRBV2 to TRBJ2-5; no clear D gene. This CDR3 has 12 amino acids. Germline V lookup: CDR1 SNHLY, CDR2 FYNNEI. Trimming took off 5 bases at V and 5 bases at J, with 9 bases between the two ends. In DNA, the CDR3 is TGTGCCAGCAGTAGGAGAGGCGAGACCCAGTACTTC. Amino acids: CASSRRGETQYF.

The rearrangement uses TRBV15 and TRBJ2-3, with a weak D call TRBD2 (6 bases). Germline V gene data show CDR1 as LNHNV and CDR2 as YYDKDF (reference sequence). The V gene lost 3 bases and the J gene lost 0 bases, with 13 bases spanning the gap. This CDR3 has 16 residues. Here the CDR3 DNA reads TGTGCCACCAGCAGCGGGGACTTCCCTAGCACAGATACGCAGTATTTT. Translation gives CATSSGDFPSTDTQYF.

This chain links TRBV5-1 with TRBJ1-1; maybe TRBD1 (5 bases). Trimming removed 2 bases at V and 6 bases at J, with 17 bases between. Germline assignment: CDR1 SGHRS and CDR2 YFSETQ. This CDR3 has 15 residues. CDR3 in DNA: TGCGCCAGCAGCTTAACAGGTCCCCGAGTCGCTGAAGCTTTCTTT. Its translation: CASSLTGPRVAEAFF.

The chain couples TRBV7-9 to TRBJ2-7, with 8 bases fitting TRBD1. After removal of 5 bases from V and 5 bases from J, the junction contained 11 bases not matched to a gene. Germline V gene data show CDR1 as SEHNR and CDR2 as FQNEAQ (reference sequence). CDR3 length: 15 residues. CDR3 sequence reads: CASSPPDRDFDEQYF. The DNA of the CDR3 is TGTGCCAGCAGCCCCCCGGACAGGGATTTCGACGAGCAGTACTTC.

The chain couples TRBV6-5 to TRBJ2-2, with D tentatively TRBD2 (6 bases). The CDR3 is made up of 14 amino acids. The germline CDR1 and CDR2 sequences are MNHEY and SVGAGI. Trimming cost V 7 bases and J 1 base, with 10 bases left between them. The CDR3 is CASTRLVNTGELFF. CDR3 nucleotides: TGTGCCAGCACCCGACTAGTGAACACCGGGGAGCTGTTTTTT.

The V gene is TRBV7-9, the J gene TRBJ1-1, with TRBD1 as a possible D gene (6 bases). V lost 0 bases, J lost 7 bases, and 9 bases lay in between. Germline CDR1 is SEHNR and CDR2 is FQNEAQ (reference sequence). The CDR3 contains 13 residues. The CDR3 sequence is CASSLAGGDEAFF. The DNA for the CDR3 is TGTGCCAGCAGCTTAGCTGGGGGCGATGAAGCTTTCTTT. The whole variable domain, remainder taken from reference TRBV7-9 and TRBJ1-1, is DTGVSQNPRHKITKRGQNVTFRCDPISEHNRLYWYRQTLGQGPEFLTYFQNEAQLEKSRLLSDRFSAERPKGSFSTLEIQRTEQGDSAMYLCASSLAGGDEAFFGQGTRLTVV.

J is TRBJ1-1 and V is TRBV6-4; D is unresolved. The CDR3 totals 14 residues. The V and J ends lost 0 bases and 3 bases respectively, with 8 bases between them. Looked up from germline, CDR1 is MRHNA and CDR2 is SNTAGT. This CDR3 is CASSDSSPDTEAFF. DNA of the CDR3: TGTGCCAGCAGTGACTCGAGTCCGGACACTGAAGCTTTCTTT.

V and J are TRBV10-3 and TRBJ1-1; 9 bases line up with TRBD1. J lost 5 bases, V lost 5 bases, and 6 bases had no gene match. The CDR3 sequence is 14 residues long. Germline V CDR1 and CDR2: ENHRY, SYGVKD. The CDR3 DNA reads as TGTGCCATCAGTTCTCCGGGACAGGGTACTGAAGCTTTCTTT. It translates to CAISSPGQGTEAFF.

V usage is TRBV6-6 and J usage is TRBJ2-5, with 7 bases identical to TRBD2. V shed 5 bases and J 1 base; nucleotides not matched to a gene: 4. This CDR3 has 14 residues. Germline V lookup: CDR1 MNHNY, CDR2 SVGAGI (reference sequence). CDR3 sequence reads: CASSLAVLQETQYF. CDR3 nucleotide sequence: TGTGCCAGCAGTCTAGCGGTACTCCAAGAGACCCAGTACTTC.

The chain joins TRBV11-2 to TRBJ1-1; no definite D call. CDR1 SGHAT and CDR2 FQNNGV come from the germline V gene. The CDR3 is 16 amino acids. With 1 base removed from V and 0 bases from J, the gap between germline ends came to 12 bases. In DNA, the CDR3 is TGTGCCAGCAGCTTAGGGTACAGCTCCATGAACACTGAAGCTTTCTTT. This codes for CASSLGYSSMNTEAFF.

This sequence joins TRBV6-5 and TRBJ1-5, with unresolved D. Germline CDR1 and CDR2: MNHEY and SVGAGI. The ends were cut back, 6 bases at V and 3 bases at J, with 9 bases in the middle. The CDR3 sequence is 13 residues long. The CDR3 is CASRTGNNQPQHF. DNA of the CDR3: TGTGCCAGCAGGACCGGGAACAATCAGCCCCAGCATTTT.

This chain joins TRBV29-1 and TRBJ2-7; unclear D gene. V was cut by 0 bases and J by 2 bases, with 8 bases left in between. Germline CDR1 reads SQVTM; CDR2 reads ANQGSEA. CDR3 length equals 13 residues. The CDR3 DNA reads TGCAGCGTTGAAGATGTTACAACCTACGAGCAGTACTTC. It encodes CSVEDVTTYEQYF.

This chain uses TRBV2 with TRBJ1-5; perhaps TRBD1 as D (5 bases). Trimming took 9 bases from V and 1 from J, leaving 19 bases between them. The CDR3 runs 16 residues. From germline, CDR1 is SNHLY and CDR2 FYNNEI. The DNA for the CDR3 is TGTGCCAGTACTGGTCGGGGGTGGGTCAGCAATCAGCCCCAGCATTTT. It encodes CASTGRGWVSNQPQHF.

The J gene is TRBJ2-3, the V gene TRBV9; TRBD2 matches 11 bases. The CDR3 length is 16 residues. The germline gives CDR1 SGDLS, CDR2 YYNGEE. J gave up 2 bases and V 5 bases, and 7 bases lay outside the gene matches. The CDR3 nucleotides read TGTGCCAGCAGTCTAGCGGGAGGCTTTACCACAGATACGCAGTATTTT. It codes for CASSLAGGFTTDTQYF.

The chain recombines TRBV28 with TRBJ1-2, with 9 positions matching TRBD1. The V gene end was trimmed by 6 bases and the J gene end by 10 bases; junction bases not matched to a gene: 9. The CDR3 consists of 13 residues. Germline V gene data show CDR1 as MDHEN and CDR2 as SYDVKM. The CDR3 spells CASSTGQGLTYTF. The CDR3 DNA reads TGTGCCAGCAGCACGGGACAGGGTCTTACCTACACCTTC.

The chain recombines TRBV7-9 with TRBJ2-5, with 7 bases fitting TRBD2. With the DNA end fitting TRBJ2-7 better, the J assignment may be wrong. This CDR3 contains 18 residues. In germline, CDR1 is SEHNR, CDR2 FQNEAQ (reference sequence). This CDR3 reads CASSLAVLAERKAYEQYF. The CDR3 DNA follows: TGTGCCAGCAGCTTAGCAGTTCTAGCGGAACGTAAAGCCTACGAGCAGTACTTC.

This chain joins TRBV28 and TRBJ2-7; 11 bases agree with TRBD2. CDR1 is MDHEN and CDR2 is SYDVKM in the germline V gene. The CDR3 runs 15 residues. V lost 5 bases to trimming and J lost 3 bases; unmatched junction nucleotides: 6. The CDR3 sequence: CASSLGTSGYYEQYF. The CDR3 DNA follows: TGTGCCAGCAGTCTAGGGACTAGCGGATACTACGAGCAGTACTTC.